These 24 T cell receptor beta chains originate from one sample sequenced in a study of CXCR3-negative and CXCR3-positive naive CD8 T cells. Which antigens these TCRs recognize remains unknown. Preparation of TRB cDNA libraries relied on 5' RACE carrying UMI labels. TCRdb reanalyzed the 5' RACE reads, giving one entry per CDR3 protein sequence and no DNA. Across around 60,000 distinct CDR3 sequences, the top ten clones capture 0.8% of the sample. Study-level points and caveats: Hydrophobicity of TRB CDR3s was greater in CXCR3-positive naive cells than in CXCR3-negative naive cells.

Sequencing input: naive CXCR3+ CD8+ T cells from blood. The subset is: CD45RO-CCR7+CD27+CD95- naive CD8+ T cells expressing CXCR3 (TNR3+). These receptors were taken from a human donor in good health. Some clones in this sample may be carry-over from other donors' samples.

This sequence joins TRBV14 and TRBJ2-7; TCRdb's D call, TRBD1, is unchecked because there is no DNA. This CDR3 is 13 amino acids long. Per the germline V gene, CDR1 is SGHDN and CDR2 is FVKESK. CDR3 in amino acids: CASSQDVGHEQYF.

The chain combines TRBV29-1 with TRBJ1-2; TCRdb proposes TRBD1, but this gene call is untestable without DNA. This CDR3 comprises 13 residues. Germline V lookup: CDR1 SQVTM, CDR2 ANQGSEA. The CDR3 sequence is CSVRTGEAYGYTF.

This chain uses TRBV29-1 with TRBJ1-2; the D gene TCRdb calls, TRBD1, cannot be checked with no DNA. This CDR3 spans 12 amino acids. CDR1 and CDR2 from the germline V gene are SQVTM and ANQGSEA. Here the CDR3 reads CSVPTGNYGYTF.

This chain connects TRBV7-9 to TRBJ2-7; as DNA is missing, the TRBD2 call by TCRdb cannot be tested. The CDR3 loop spans 12 amino acids. From germline, CDR1 is SEHNR and CDR2 FQNEAQ (reference sequence). The CDR3 loop reads CASSAGGGEQYF. Drawing the rest from reference TRBV7-9 and TRBJ2-7, the complete variable domain is DTGVSQNPRHKITKRGQNVTFRCDPISEHNRLYWYRQTLGQGPEFLTYFQNEAQLEKSRLLSDRFSAERPKGSFSTLEIQRTEQGDSAMYLCASSAGGGEQYFGPGTRLTVT.

CDR3 sequence: CASSQDRRKNTEAFF. The V call is TRBV3-1, the J call TRBJ1-1. The germline gives CDR1 LGHDT, CDR2 YNNKEL (reference sequence). The CDR3 has 15 amino acids.

This chain joins TRBV15 and TRBJ1-5; the TCRdb call, TRBD1, lacks DNA for checking. This CDR3 is 15 amino acids long. Germline values: CDR1 LNHNV, CDR2 YYDKDF (reference sequence). The chain's CDR3 is CATSRDRGALQPQHF.

The genes are TRBV20-1 and TRBJ2-7; TCRdb selects TRBD1, and the lack of DNA leaves this call unchecked. In germline, CDR1 is DFQATT, CDR2 SNEGSKA (reference sequence). There are 15 residues in the CDR3. Here the CDR3 reads CSAAPVTQDPYEQYF.

J is TRBJ1-2 and V is TRBV20-1; the TCRdb call, TRBD1, lacks DNA for checking. Germline CDR1 reads DFQATT; CDR2 reads SNEGSKA (reference sequence). This CDR3 spans 15 amino acids. CDR3 residues: CSARDPMTGNYGYTF.

V gene TRBV12-5 combines with J gene TRBJ1-1. CDR3 length: 12 amino acids. Germline V gene lookup returns CDR1 LGHNT and CDR2 FRNRAP. This CDR3 is CASGLHYTEAFF.

The chain has TRBV4-3 and TRBJ2-3. The CDR3 has 15 residues. The germline gives CDR1 LGHNA, CDR2 YSLEER. The CDR3 sequence: CASSQDEVETDTQYF.

The genes are TRBV28 and TRBJ2-7; the D gene TCRdb calls, TRBD2, cannot be checked with no DNA. Germline loops: CDR1 MDHEN, CDR2 SYDVKM. This CDR3 spans 15 amino acids. The CDR3 is CASSRYKEISYEQYF. The full variable domain, with the rest looked up from reference TRBV28 and TRBJ2-7, is DVKVTQSSRYLVKRTGEKVFLECVQDMDHENMFWYRQDPGLGLRLIYFSYDVKMKEKGDIPEGYSVSREKKERFSLILESASTNQTSMYLCASSRYKEISYEQYFGPGTRLTVT.

CDR3 loop: CATSAGSTDTQYF. The V and J genes are TRBV24-1 and TRBJ2-3; TCRdb's assignment of TRBD1 cannot be checked, as there is no DNA. Germline V gene lookup returns CDR1 KGHDR and CDR2 SFDVKD. The length of the CDR3 is 13 residues.

This sequence joins TRBV7-2 and TRBJ2-1; there is no DNA to check the TCRdb D call of TRBD1. The CDR3 sequence is 13 residues long. The germline gives CDR1 SGHTA, CDR2 FQGNSA. CDR3: CASSVVTPGEQFF.

CDR3 loop: CSVEDGDRWSSYEQYF. The chain joins TRBV29-1 to TRBJ2-7; TCRdb reports TRBD1, a call that lacks DNA to check it against. Germline CDR1 is SQVTM and CDR2 is ANQGSEA. This CDR3 has 16 residues.

The chain carries TRBV12-3 or TRBV12-4 and TRBJ1-5. This CDR3 has 15 amino acids. CDR3: CASSPQELGNQPQHF.

V usage is TRBV7-3 and J usage is TRBJ2-1; TCRdb names TRBD1, which stays unverified in the absence of DNA. This CDR3 comprises 14 residues. The germline gives CDR1 SGHTA, CDR2 FQGTGA. CDR3 residues: CASSLSGGASKQFF.

This chain joins TRBV5-5 and TRBJ2-5; the D call of TRBD2 rests on TCRdb alone, since no DNA is present to check it. The V gene's germline CDR1 is SGHKS and CDR2 YYEKEE (reference sequence). The CDR3 contains 16 residues. The CDR3 region is CASSLSAGGPGETQYF.

The chain recombines TRBV28 with TRBJ1-3. The CDR3 has 17 residues. From germline, CDR1 is MDHEN and CDR2 SYDVKM. CDR3 region: CASSRGTSYFSGNTIYF.

V usage is TRBV12-5 and J usage is TRBJ2-5. CDR3 length equals 11 residues. The V gene's germline CDR1 is LGHNT and CDR2 FRNRAP. The CDR3 spells CASGLGETQYF.

The V and J genes are TRBV24-1 and TRBJ2-1; TCRdb selects TRBD2, and the lack of DNA leaves this call unchecked. The germline V gene has CDR1 KGHDR and CDR2 SFDVKD. The CDR3 has 14 residues. CDR3 in amino acids: CATSLAGGLHEQFF.

The J gene is TRBJ1-2, the V gene TRBV7-3; the TRBD1 assignment by TCRdb is unverifiable without DNA. This CDR3 is built from 14 residues. CDR1 SGHTA and CDR2 FQGTGA come from the germline V gene. CDR3 loop: CASSPTDRGYGYTF.

The gene calls are TRBV12-3 or TRBV12-4 and TRBJ2-1; absent DNA, TCRdb's TRBD1 call cannot be checked. The CDR3 consists of 16 residues. The CDR3 is CASSLDRGVSMDEQFF.

The chain is built from TRBV5-6 and TRBJ2-1; absent DNA, TCRdb's TRBD1 call cannot be checked. CDR3 length: 14 amino acids. CDR1 SGHDT and CDR2 YYEEEE come from the germline V gene. The CDR3 loop reads CASTLTPGIYEQFF.

The gene calls are TRBV7-2 and TRBJ2-7. The CDR3 consists of 13 residues. The germline V gene encodes CDR1 SGHTA and CDR2 FQGNSA. This chain's CDR3 is CASSPFVGYEQYF.